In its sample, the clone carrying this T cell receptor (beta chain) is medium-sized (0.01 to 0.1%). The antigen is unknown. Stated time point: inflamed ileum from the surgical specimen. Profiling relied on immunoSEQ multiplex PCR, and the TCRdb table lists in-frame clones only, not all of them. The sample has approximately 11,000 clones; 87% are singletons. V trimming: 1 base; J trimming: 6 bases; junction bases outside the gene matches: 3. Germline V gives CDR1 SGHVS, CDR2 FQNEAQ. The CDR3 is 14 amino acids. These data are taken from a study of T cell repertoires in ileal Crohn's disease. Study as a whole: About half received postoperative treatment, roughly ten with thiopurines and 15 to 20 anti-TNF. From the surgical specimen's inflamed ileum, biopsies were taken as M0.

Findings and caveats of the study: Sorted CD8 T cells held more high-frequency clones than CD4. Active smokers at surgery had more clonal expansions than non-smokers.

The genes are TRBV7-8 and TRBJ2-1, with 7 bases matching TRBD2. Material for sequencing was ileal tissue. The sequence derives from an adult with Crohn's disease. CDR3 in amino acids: CASSLGGEGNEQFF. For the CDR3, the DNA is TGTGCCAGCAGCTTAGGAGGGGAGGGCAATGAGCAGTTCTTC.